This is a list of T cell receptor beta chains from one sample in a study of blood T cell repertoires in COVID-19. Generated by immunoSEQ multiplex PCR, the TCRdb table keeps only in-frame clones and is missing some. The table shows over 120,000 clones, with around 81% occurring only once. Sample: peripheral blood. These receptors all come from a human donor in a cohort sampled during active COVID-19. CDR3s leave out the opening cysteine and the closing phenylalanine or tryptophan. D genes are given only for firm matches.

j_call d_call v_call cdr3_aa
TRBJ2-7 - TRBV6-2/TRBV6-3 ASSSPPSRGEQY
TRBJ1-5 TRBD1 TRBV7-9 ASSLDRAGNQPQH
TRBJ2-7 - TRBV27 ASSSPRVPYEQY
TRBJ2-3 TRBD2 TRBV28 ATTGTSGTKTTDTQY
TRBJ2-7 TRBD2 TRBV27 ASSFLPRREGYEQY
TRBJ2-7 TRBD1 TRBV6-1 ASSEPRGDRNYEQY
TRBJ1-4 - TRBV2 ASSSVRRGAGQSKLF
TRBJ1-1 - TRBV10-1 ASSVFPSQGPTEAF
TRBJ2-3 - TRBV27 ASTSGTDTQY
TRBJ2-3 TRBD2 TRBV6-4 ATSGSGNTQY
TRBJ1-2 - TRBV5-6 ASSSNLGAVYYGYT
TRBJ1-5 - TRBV24-1 ATSGSGVRSNQPQH
TRBJ2-7 TRBD1 TRBV3-1/TRBV3-2 ASNPGQGSYEQY
TRBJ1-1 - TRBV29-1 SVEGAWDTEAF
TRBJ2-1 TRBD2 TRBV24-1 ATSDPSGTSGRPANEQF
TRBJ2-3 - TRBV7-2 ASSLGAGTTDTQY